This entry concerns a single T cell receptor beta chain. All of the isolated RNA was reverse transcribed, so expressed TCRB transcripts were sequenced. Measured with immunoSEQ multiplex PCR; TCRdb has only the in-frame clones, and not every one. The sample holds more than 50,000 clones; about 60% are singletons and the top ten take about 2%. The data are from a study of beta chain features in type 1 diabetes. V lost 0 bases and J lost 7, with 10 bases in between. Germline lookup yields CDR1 SGHRS and CDR2 YFSETQ. CDR3 length equals 13 residues. The V call is TRBV5-1, the J call TRBJ1-2; D is ambiguous. This TCR was recovered from a woman younger than 30 in good health. Source material: Tregs from blood. The CDR3, as DNA: TGCGCCAGCAGCTTGGTGGCGGGGTCTGGCTACACCTTC. The encoded protein is CASSLVAGSGYTF.